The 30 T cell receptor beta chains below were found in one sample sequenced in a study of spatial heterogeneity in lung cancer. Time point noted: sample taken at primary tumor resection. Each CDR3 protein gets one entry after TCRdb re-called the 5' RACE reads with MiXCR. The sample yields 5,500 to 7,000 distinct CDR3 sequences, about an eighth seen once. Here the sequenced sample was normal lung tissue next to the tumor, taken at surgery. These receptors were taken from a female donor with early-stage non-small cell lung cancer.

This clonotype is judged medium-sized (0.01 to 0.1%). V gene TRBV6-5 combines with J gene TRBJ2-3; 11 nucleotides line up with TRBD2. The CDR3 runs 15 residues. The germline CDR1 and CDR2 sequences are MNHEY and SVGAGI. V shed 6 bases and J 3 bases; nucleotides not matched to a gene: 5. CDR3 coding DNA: TGTGCCAGCAGGGTAGCGGGGGGGTTGACAGATACGCAGTATTTT. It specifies CASRVAGGLTDTQYF.

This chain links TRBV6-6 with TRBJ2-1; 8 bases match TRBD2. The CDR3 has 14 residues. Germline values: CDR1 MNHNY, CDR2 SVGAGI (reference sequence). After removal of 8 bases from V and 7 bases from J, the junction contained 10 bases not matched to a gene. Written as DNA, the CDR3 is TGTGCCAGCGAAGGAGCGGGAGCTAGTAATGAGCAGTTCTTC. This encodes CASEGAGASNEQFF.

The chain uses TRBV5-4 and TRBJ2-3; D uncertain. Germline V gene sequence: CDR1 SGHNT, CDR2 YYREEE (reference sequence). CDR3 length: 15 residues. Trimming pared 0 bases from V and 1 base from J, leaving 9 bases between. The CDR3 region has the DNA TGTGCCAGCAGCTTGGATTCGAGTGGCACAGATACGCAGTATTTT. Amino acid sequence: CASSLDSSGTDTQYF.

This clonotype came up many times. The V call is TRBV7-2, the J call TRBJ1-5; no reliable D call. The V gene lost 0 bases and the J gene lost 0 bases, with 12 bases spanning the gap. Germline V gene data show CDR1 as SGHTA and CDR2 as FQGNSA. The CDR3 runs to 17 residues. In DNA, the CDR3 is TGTGCCAGCAGCTTAGCGGCGAGTTCCTTTAGCAATCAGCCCCAGCATTTT. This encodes CASSLAASSFSNQPQHF.

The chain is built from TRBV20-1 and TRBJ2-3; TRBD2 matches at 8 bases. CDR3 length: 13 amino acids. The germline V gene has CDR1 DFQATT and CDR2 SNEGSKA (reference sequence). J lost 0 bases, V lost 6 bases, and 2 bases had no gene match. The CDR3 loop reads CSAPSGSTDTQYF. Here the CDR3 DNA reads TGCAGTGCCCCTAGCGGGAGCACAGATACGCAGTATTTT.

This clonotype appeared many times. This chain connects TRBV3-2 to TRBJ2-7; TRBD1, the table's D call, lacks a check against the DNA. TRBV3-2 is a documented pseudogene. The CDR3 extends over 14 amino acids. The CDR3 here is CASSPVRDRYEQYV. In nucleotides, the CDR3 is TGTGCCAGCAGCCCTGTACGGGACAGATACGAGCAGTACGTC.

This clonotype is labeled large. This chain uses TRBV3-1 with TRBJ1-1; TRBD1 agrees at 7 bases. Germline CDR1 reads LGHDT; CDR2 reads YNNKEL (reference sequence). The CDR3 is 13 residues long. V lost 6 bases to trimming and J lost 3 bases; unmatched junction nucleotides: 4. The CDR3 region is CASRRDRYTEAFF. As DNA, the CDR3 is TGTGCCAGCAGACGGGACAGATACACTGAAGCTTTCTTT.

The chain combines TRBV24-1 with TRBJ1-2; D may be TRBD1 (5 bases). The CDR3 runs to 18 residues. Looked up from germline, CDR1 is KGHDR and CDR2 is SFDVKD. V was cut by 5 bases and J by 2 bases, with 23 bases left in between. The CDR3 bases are TGTGCCACCAGTGGCTGGGAAATCAGGGCAGAGTCGAACTATGGCTACACCTTC. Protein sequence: CATSGWEIRAESNYGYTF.

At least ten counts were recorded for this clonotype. CDR3 nucleotide sequence: TGTGCCAGCAGTCGAGGTCATGACAGATCCCATTCACCCCTCCACTTT. Amino acid sequence: CASSRGHDRSHSPLHF. The rearrangement uses TRBV27 and TRBJ1-6; a possible D gene is TRBD1 (5 bases). The V end lost 5 bases, the J end lost 8 bases, and 19 bases lay between the germline ends. Germline V lookup: CDR1 MNHEY, CDR2 SMNVEV (reference sequence). The CDR3 sequence is 16 residues long.

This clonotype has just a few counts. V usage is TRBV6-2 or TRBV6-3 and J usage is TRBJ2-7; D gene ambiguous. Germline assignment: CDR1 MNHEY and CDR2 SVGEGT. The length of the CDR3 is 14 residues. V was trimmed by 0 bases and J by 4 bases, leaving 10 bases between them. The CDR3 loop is CASSYSTFQYEQYF. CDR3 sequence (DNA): TGTGCCAGCAGTTACTCGACTTTTCAGTACGAGCAGTACTTC.

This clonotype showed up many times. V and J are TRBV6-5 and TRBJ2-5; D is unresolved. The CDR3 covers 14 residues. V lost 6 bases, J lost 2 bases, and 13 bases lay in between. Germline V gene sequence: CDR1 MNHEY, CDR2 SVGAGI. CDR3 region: CASSKTTEQETQYF. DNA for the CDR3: TGTGCCAGCAGCAAAACAACGGAACAAGAGACCCAGTACTTC.

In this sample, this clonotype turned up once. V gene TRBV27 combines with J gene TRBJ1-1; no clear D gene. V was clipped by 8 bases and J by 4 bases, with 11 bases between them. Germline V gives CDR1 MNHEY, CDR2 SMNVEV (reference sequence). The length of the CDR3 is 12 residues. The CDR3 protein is CASRKSGTEAFF. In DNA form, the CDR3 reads TGTGCCAGCCGTAAGTCGGGCACTGAAGCTTTCTTT.

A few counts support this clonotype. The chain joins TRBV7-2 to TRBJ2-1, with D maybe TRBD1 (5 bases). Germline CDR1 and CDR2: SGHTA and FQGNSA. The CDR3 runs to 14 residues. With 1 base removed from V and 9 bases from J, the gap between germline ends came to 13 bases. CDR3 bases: TGTGCCAGCAGCTTAGGACAGTCCGGTGGTGAGCAGTTCTTC. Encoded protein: CASSLGQSGGEQFF.

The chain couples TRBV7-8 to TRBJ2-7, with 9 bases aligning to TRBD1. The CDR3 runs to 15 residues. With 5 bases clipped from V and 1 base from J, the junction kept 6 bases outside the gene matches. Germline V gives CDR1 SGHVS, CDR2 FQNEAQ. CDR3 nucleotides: TGTGCCAGCAGCCTCTACAGGGGGCCTTCCTACGAGCAGTACGTC. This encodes CASSLYRGPSYEQYV.

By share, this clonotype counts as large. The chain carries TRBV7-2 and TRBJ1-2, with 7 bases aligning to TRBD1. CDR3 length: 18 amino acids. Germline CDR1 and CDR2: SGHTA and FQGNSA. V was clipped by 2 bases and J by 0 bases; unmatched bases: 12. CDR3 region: CASSLSSSGGQANYGYTF. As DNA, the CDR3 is TGTGCCAGCAGCTTATCATCGTCAGGGGGACAAGCTAACTATGGCTACACCTTC.

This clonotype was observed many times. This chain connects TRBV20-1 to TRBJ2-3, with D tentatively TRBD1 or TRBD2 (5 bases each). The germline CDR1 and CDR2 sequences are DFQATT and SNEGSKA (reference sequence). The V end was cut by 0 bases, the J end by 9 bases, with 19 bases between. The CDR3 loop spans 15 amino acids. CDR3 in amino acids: CSARETAGPWGTQYF. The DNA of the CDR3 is TGCAGTGCTAGAGAAACGGCGGGCCCCTGGGGGACGCAGTATTTT.

The CDR3 bases are TGTGCCAGCAGTGCGGATTGGGGTGCAGGGGCGACAGTACCTCTCCTCTACGAGCAGTACTTC. It codes for CASSADWGAGATVPLLYEQYF. The chain is built from TRBV2 and TRBJ2-7, with a possible D match to TRBD1 (6 bases). This CDR3 contains 21 residues. V lost 4 bases to trimming and J lost 3 bases, with 34 bases between them. Germline CDR1 is SNHLY and CDR2 is FYNNEI.

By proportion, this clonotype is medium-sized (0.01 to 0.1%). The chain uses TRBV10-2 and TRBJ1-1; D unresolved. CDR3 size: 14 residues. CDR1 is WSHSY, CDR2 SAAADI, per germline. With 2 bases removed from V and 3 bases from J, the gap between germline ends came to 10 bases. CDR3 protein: CASSEAVRHTEAFF. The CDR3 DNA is TGCGCCAGCAGTGAGGCGGTCAGACACACTGAAGCTTTCTTT.

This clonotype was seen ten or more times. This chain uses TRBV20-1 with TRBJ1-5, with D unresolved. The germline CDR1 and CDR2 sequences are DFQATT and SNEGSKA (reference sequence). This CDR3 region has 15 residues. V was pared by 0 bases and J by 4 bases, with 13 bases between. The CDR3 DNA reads TGCAGTGCTAGAGAAGGCGGTCTCGGGAATCAGCCCCAGCATTTT. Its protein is CSAREGGLGNQPQHF.

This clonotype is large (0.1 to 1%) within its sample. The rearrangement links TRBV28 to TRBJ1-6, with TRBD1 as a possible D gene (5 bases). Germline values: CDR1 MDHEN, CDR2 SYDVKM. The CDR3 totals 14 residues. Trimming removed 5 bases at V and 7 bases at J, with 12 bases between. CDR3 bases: TGTGCCAGCAGTCTAGACGGGGACAATTCACCCCTCCACTTT. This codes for CASSLDGDNSPLHF. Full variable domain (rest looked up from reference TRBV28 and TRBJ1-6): DVKVTQSSRYLVKRTGEKVFLECVQDMDHENMFWYRQDPGLGLRLIYFSYDVKMKEKGDIPEGYSVSREKKERFSLILESASTNQTSMYLCASSLDGDNSPLHFGNGTRLTVT.

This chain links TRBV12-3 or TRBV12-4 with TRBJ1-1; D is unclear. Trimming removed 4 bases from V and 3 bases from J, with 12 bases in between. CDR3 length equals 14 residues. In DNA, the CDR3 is TGTGCCAGCAGTTCCGCCGGCAGCTACACTGAAGCTTTCTTT. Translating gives CASSSAGSYTEAFF.

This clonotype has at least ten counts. In nucleotides, the CDR3 is TGTGCCAGCAGGTCCAAGGGGGGCTCTAATGAAAAACTGTTTTTT. Encoded protein: CASRSKGGSNEKLFF. V gene TRBV28 combines with J gene TRBJ1-4, with D possibly matching TRBD1 (6 bases). Trimming took off 6 bases at V and 3 bases at J, with 14 bases between the two ends. Germline CDR1 MDHEN, CDR2 SYDVKM. This CDR3 contains 15 residues.

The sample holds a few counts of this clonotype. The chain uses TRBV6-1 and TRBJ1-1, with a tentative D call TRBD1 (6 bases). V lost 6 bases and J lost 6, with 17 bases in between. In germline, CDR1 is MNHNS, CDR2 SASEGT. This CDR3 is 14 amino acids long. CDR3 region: CASRGIGQSAEAFF. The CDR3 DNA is TGTGCCAGCAGGGGTATTGGACAGTCTGCTGAAGCTTTCTTT.

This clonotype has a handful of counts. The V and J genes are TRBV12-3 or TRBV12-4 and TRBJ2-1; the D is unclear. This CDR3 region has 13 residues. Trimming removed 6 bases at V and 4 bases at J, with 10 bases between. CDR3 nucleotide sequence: TGTGCCAGCAGCGCTAGTAAGTACAATGAGCAGTTCTTC. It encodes CASSASKYNEQFF.

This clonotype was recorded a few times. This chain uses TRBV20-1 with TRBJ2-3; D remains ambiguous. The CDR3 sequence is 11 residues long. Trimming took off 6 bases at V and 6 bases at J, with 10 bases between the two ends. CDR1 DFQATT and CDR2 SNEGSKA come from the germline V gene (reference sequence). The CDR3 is CSALPHDTQYF. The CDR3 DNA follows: TGCAGTGCCTTGCCCCATGATACGCAGTATTTT.

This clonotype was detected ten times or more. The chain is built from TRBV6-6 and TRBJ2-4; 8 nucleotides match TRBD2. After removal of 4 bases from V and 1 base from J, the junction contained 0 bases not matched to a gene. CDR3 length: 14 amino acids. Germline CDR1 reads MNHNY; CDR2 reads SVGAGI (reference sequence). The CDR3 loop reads CASSSGGAKNIQYF. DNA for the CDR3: TGTGCCAGCAGTTCGGGGGGGGCCAAAAACATTCAGTACTTC.

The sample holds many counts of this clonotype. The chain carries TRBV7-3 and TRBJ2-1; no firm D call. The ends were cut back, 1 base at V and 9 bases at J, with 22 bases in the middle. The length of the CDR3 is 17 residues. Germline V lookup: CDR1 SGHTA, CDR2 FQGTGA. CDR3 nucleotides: TGTGCCAGCAGCTTAATGGCCGGGCCAACCACGGGCGGTGAGCAGTTCTTC. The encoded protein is CASSLMAGPTTGGEQFF. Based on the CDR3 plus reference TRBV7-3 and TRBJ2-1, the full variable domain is GAGVSQTPSNKVTEKGKYVELRCDPISGHTALYWYRQSLGQGPEFLIYFQGTGAADDSGLPNDRFFAVRPEGSVSTLKIQRTERGDSAVYLCASSLMAGPTTGGEQFFGPGTRLTVL.

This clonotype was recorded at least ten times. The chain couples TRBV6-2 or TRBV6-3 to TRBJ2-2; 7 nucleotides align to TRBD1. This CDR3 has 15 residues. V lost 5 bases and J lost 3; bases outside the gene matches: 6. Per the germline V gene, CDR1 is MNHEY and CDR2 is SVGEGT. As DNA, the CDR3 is TGTGCCAGCAGTCCCCGGGACAGCCACACCGGGGAGCTGTTTTTT. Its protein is CASSPRDSHTGELFF.

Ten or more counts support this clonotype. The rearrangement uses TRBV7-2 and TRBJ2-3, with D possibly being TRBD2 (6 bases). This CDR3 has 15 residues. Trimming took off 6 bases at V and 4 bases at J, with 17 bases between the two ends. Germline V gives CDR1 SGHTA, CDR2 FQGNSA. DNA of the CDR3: TGTGCCAGCAGTTCCCGGGGTAGCGGCGCAGATACGCAGTATTTT. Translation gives CASSSRGSGADTQYF.

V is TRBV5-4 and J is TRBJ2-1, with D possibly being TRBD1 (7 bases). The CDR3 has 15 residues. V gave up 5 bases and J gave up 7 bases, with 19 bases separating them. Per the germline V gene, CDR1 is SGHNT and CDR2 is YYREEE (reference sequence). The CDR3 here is CASRLGGQTVNEQFF. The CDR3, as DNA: TGTGCCAGCAGACTGGGGGGACAGACGGTAAATGAGCAGTTCTTC.